The clone carrying this T cell receptor (beta chain) was counted ten times or more. Germline loops: CDR1 SGHRS, CDR2 YFSETQ. The CDR3 covers 14 residues. V lost 5 bases, J lost 2 bases, and 13 bases lay in between. This entry is derived from a study of tumor-infiltrating lymphocytes in oesophageal squamous cell carcinoma. TCRdb fed the PCR reads into MiXCR, producing one record per CDR3 protein. The table records under 20,000 distinct CDR3 sequences, around 40% of them present only once. The sequence was obtained from a male donor with esophageal squamous cell carcinoma. This chain uses TRBV5-1 with TRBJ2-5; D may be TRBD2 (5 bases). The sequenced sample was blood. The DNA for the CDR3 is TGCGCCAGCAGTACTGGCCGGGGACAAGAGACCCAGTACTTC. Translating gives CASSTGRGQETQYF.